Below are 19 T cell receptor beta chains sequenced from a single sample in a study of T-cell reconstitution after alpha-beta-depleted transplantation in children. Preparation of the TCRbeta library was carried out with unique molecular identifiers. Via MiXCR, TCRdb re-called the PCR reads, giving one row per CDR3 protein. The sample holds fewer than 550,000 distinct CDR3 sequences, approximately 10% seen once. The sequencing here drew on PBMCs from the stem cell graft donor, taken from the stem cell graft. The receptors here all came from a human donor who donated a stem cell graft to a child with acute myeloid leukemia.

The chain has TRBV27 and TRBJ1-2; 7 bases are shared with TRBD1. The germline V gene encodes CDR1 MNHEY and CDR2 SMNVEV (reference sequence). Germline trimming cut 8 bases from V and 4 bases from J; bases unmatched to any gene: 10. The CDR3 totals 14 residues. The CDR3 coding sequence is TGTGCCAGCCGTATAGGAGGGGGCCCCTATGGCTACACCTTC. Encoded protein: CASRIGGGPYGYTF.

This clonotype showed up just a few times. The CDR3 loop is CASSTTENQPQHF. Here the CDR3 DNA reads TGTGCCAGCAGCACAACAGAGAATCAGCCCCAGCATTTT. The chain couples TRBV12-3 or TRBV12-4 to TRBJ1-5; D call uncertain. Trimming removed 6 bases at V and 4 bases at J, with 10 bases between. The CDR3 is 13 residues long.

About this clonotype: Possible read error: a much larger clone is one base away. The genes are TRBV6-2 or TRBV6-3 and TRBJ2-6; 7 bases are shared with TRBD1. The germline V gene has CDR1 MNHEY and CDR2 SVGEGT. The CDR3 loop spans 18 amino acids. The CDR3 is CASSRNRGFMSGANGLTF. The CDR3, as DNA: TGTGCCAGCAGCAGAAACAGGGGATTTATGTCTGGGGCCAACGGCCTGACTTTC.

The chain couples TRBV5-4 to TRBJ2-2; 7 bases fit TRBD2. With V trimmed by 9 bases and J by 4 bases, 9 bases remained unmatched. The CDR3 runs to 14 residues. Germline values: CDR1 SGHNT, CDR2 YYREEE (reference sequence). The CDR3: CATRREGGTGELFF. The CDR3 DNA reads TGTGCCACCCGAAGGGAGGGAGGCACCGGGGAGCTGTTTTTT.

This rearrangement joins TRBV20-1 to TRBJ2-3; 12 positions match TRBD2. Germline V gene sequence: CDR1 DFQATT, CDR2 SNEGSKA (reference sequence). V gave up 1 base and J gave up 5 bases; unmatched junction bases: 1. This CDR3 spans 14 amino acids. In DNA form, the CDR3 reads TGCAGTGCTAGAGGGGGACTAGCGGGAGATACGCAGTATTTT. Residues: CSARGGLAGDTQYF.

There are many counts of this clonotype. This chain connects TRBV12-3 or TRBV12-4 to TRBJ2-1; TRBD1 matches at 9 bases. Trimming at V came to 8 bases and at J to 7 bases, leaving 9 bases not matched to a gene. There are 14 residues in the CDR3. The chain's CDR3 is CASGKQGARNEQFF. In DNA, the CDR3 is TGTGCCAGCGGAAAACAGGGGGCGAGGAATGAGCAGTTCTTC.

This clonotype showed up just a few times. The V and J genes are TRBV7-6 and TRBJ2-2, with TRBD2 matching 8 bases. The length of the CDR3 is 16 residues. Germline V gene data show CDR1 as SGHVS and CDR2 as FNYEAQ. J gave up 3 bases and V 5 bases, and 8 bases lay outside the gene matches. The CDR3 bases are TGTGCCAGCAGCGGCGGGGGGTCCTTTTACACCGGGGAGCTGTTTTTT. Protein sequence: CASSGGGSFYTGELFF.

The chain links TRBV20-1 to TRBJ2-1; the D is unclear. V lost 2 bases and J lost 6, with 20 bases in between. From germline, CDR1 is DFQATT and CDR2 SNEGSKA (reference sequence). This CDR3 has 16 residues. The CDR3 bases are TGCAGTGCTAGAACCTTTAGCCGGAGACTGGGCAATGAGCAGTTCTTC. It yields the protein CSARTFSRRLGNEQFF.

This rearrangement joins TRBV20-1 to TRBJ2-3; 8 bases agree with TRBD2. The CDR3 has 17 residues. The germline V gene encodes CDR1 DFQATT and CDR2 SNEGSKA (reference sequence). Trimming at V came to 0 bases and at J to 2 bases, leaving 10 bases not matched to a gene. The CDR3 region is CSARDMREAPNTDTQYF. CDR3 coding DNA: TGCAGTGCTAGAGATATGCGGGAGGCACCTAACACAGATACGCAGTATTTT.

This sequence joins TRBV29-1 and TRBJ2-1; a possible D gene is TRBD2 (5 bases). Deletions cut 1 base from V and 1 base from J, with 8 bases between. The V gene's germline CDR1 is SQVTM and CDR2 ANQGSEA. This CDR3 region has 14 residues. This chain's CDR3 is CSVEVRGSYNEQFF. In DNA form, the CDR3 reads TGCAGCGTTGAAGTTCGGGGTTCCTACAATGAGCAGTTCTTC.

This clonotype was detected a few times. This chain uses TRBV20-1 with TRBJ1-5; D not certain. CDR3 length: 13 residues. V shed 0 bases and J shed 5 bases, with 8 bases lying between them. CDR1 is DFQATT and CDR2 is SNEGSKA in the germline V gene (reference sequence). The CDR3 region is CSARDTADQPQHF. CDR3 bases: TGCAGTGCTAGAGATACAGCAGATCAGCCCCAGCATTTT.

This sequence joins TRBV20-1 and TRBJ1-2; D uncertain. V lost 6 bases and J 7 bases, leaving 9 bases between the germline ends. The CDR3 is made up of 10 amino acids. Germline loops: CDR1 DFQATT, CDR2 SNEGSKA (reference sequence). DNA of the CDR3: TGCAGTGCCCTCGGGCCTGGCTACACCTTC. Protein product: CSALGPGYTF.

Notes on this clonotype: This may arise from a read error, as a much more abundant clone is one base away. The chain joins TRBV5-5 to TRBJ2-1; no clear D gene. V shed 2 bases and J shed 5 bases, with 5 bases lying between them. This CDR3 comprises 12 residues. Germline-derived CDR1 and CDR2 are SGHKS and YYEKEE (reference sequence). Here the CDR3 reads CASSLEDNEQFF. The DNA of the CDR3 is TGTGCCAGCAGCTTAGAGGACAATGAGCAGTTCTTC.

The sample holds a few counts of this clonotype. The CDR3 loop reads CASSSLGWGNTEAFF. The CDR3 coding sequence is TGCGCCAGCAGCTCCCTGGGGTGGGGGAACACTGAAGCTTTCTTT. The chain couples TRBV5-1 to TRBJ1-1, with D unclear. In germline, CDR1 is SGHRS, CDR2 YFSETQ. The germline V and J ends were trimmed by 3 bases and 1 base, with 13 bases remaining between them. The CDR3 spans 15 residues.

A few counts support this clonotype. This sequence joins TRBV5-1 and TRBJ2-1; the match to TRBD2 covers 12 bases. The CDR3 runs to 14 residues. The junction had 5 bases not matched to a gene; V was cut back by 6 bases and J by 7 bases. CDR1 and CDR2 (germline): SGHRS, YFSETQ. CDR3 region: CASTGTSGPNEQFF. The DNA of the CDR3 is TGCGCCAGCACCGGGACTAGCGGGCCGAATGAGCAGTTCTTC.

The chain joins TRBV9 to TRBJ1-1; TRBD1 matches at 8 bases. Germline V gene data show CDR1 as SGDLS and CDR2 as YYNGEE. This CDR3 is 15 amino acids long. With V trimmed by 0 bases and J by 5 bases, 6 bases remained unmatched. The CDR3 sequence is CASSVGTGGGTEAFF. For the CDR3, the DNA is TGTGCCAGCAGCGTAGGAACAGGGGGGGGAACTGAAGCTTTCTTT.

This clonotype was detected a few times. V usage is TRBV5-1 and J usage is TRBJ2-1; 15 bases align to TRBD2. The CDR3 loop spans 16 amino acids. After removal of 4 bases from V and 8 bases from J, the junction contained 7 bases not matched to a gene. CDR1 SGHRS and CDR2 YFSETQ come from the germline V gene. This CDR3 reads CASSPRTSGGAHEQFF. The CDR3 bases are TGCGCCAGCAGCCCAAGGACTAGCGGGGGGGCCCATGAGCAGTTCTTC.

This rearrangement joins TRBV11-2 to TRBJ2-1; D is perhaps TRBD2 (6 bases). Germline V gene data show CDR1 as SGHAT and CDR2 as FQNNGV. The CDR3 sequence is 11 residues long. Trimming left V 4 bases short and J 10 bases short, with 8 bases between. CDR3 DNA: TGTGCCAGCAGCTCGGGAGCCGAGCAGTTCTTC. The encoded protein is CASSSGAEQFF.

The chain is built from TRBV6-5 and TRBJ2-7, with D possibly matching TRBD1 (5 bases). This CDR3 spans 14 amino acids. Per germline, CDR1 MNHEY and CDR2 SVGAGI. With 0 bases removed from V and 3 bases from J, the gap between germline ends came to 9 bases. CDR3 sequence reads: CASSYSAGFYEQYF. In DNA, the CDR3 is TGTGCCAGCAGTTACTCGGCAGGGTTCTACGAGCAGTACTTC.